Listed here are 15 T cell receptor beta chains from one sample, sequenced in a study of shared clonotypes between healthy human individuals. The data were produced by immunoSEQ multiplex PCR, yet TCRdb's version contains in-frame clones alone and is incomplete. Seen here are about 600,000 clones, around 78% observed once, and the top ten hold approximately 12%. The sample taken for sequencing was PBMCs. The source is a woman in her forties in good health. Some clones in this sample may be carry-over from other donors' samples.

The gene calls are TRBV7-2 and TRBJ2-7; TRBD1 agrees at 7 bases. This CDR3 spans 14 amino acids. Germline V CDR1 and CDR2: SGHTA, FQGNSA. V was clipped by 4 bases and J by 3 bases; unmatched bases: 6. The CDR3 nucleotides read TGTGCCAGCAGCTCCCGCCGGGACAGCTACGAGCAGTACTTC. Its protein is CASSSRRDSYEQYF.

V and J are TRBV11-2 and TRBJ2-7; 10 bases fit TRBD1. J lost 0 bases, V lost 7 bases, and 3 bases had no gene match. The CDR3 loop spans 14 amino acids. Germline assignment: CDR1 SGHAT and CDR2 FQNNGV. The DNA of the CDR3 is TGTGCCAGCACCCGGGACAGGGGCTCCTACGAGCAGTACTTC. Translation gives CASTRDRGSYEQYF.

The chain couples TRBV7-9 to TRBJ2-3; 9 bases fit TRBD2. With V trimmed by 5 bases and J by 0 bases, 9 bases remained unmatched. Germline V CDR1 and CDR2: SEHNR, FQNEAQ (reference sequence). There are 17 residues in the CDR3. The CDR3 region has the DNA TGTGCCAGCAGCACTCCTAGCGGGACCGCTAGCACAGATACGCAGTATTTT. This gives the protein CASSTPSGTASTDTQYF.

This chain links TRBV2 with TRBJ1-1; the D gene is possibly TRBD1 (5 bases). Germline V gene data show CDR1 as SNHLY and CDR2 as FYNNEI. The CDR3 spans 15 residues. The V end was cut by 1 base, the J end by 4 bases, with 13 bases between. CDR3 nucleotides: TGTGCCAGCAGTGAAGGGCAGGGCGGGTTCACTGAAGCTTTCTTT. Its protein is CASSEGQGGFTEAFF.

V gene TRBV27 combines with J gene TRBJ2-4, with TRBD2 matching 11 bases. There are 17 residues in the CDR3. CDR1 is MNHEY, CDR2 SMNVEV, per germline (reference sequence). The V segment lost 7 bases and the J segment 1 base; nucleotides outside the gene matches: 9. The CDR3 region is CASTASGRKRAKNIQYF. The CDR3 coding sequence is TGTGCCAGCACGGCTAGCGGGAGGAAGAGGGCCAAAAACATTCAGTACTTC.

On this clone: Relative to the germline gene, one junction end is altered; a read error may explain this. The V and J genes are TRBV14 and TRBJ2-5; TRBD1 matches at 8 bases. CDR1 is SGHDN and CDR2 is FVKESK in the germline V gene. The length of the CDR3 is 15 residues. The CDR3: CASSQKQGDQEIQYF. Written as DNA, the CDR3 is TGTGCCAGCAGCCAAAAACAGGGGGACCAAGAGATCCAGTACTTC.

The CDR3 here is CASSLRGGNTGELFF. Here the CDR3 DNA reads TGTGCCAGCAGCTTGAGGGGCGGGAACACCGGGGAGCTGTTTTTT. The rearrangement links TRBV5-4 to TRBJ2-2; possible D gene TRBD1, 5 bases. Germline CDR1 SGHNT, CDR2 YYREEE (reference sequence). Trimming took off 1 base at V and 1 base at J, with 8 bases between the two ends. The CDR3 is 15 amino acids.

The genes are TRBV2 and TRBJ2-3; 13 bases fit TRBD2. Per germline, CDR1 SNHLY and CDR2 FYNNEI. The CDR3 runs 16 residues. The V segment lost 6 bases and the J segment 3 bases; nucleotides outside the gene matches: 6. This chain's CDR3 is CASRRLAGGATDTQYF. DNA for the CDR3: TGTGCCAGCAGGAGACTAGCGGGAGGAGCAACAGATACGCAGTATTTT.

The gene calls are TRBV27 and TRBJ2-3; no clear D. The germline CDR1 and CDR2 sequences are MNHEY and SMNVEV (reference sequence). V was shortened by 0 bases and J by 0 bases, with 10 bases between the two germline ends. The CDR3 is 16 amino acids. CDR3 residues: CASSLSRTRSTDTQYF. In DNA, the CDR3 is TGTGCCAGCAGTTTATCGAGGACCCGTAGCACAGATACGCAGTATTTT.

The chain carries TRBV4-1 and TRBJ1-6; D perhaps matches TRBD1 (5 bases). Per germline, CDR1 MGHRA and CDR2 YSYEKL. The V gene lost 3 bases and the J gene lost 5 bases, with 14 bases spanning the gap. The CDR3 runs to 16 residues. The CDR3: CASSHGTAENNSPLHF. The CDR3 bases are TGCGCCAGCAGCCATGGGACGGCAGAGAATAATTCACCCCTCCACTTT.

The rearrangement joins TRBV10-1 to TRBJ2-1, with 14 bases that match TRBD2. This CDR3 spans 17 amino acids. Germline loops: CDR1 WNHNN, CDR2 SYGVQD (reference sequence). The V gene end was trimmed by 5 bases and the J gene end by 4 bases; junction bases not matched to a gene: 7. The CDR3 here is CASSQTSGRARYNEQFF. The DNA for the CDR3 is TGCGCCAGCAGTCAGACTAGCGGGAGGGCCAGATACAATGAGCAGTTCTTC.

The chain carries TRBV7-2 and TRBJ2-5, with D tentatively TRBD2 (6 bases). Trimming stripped 1 base from V and 2 bases from J, with 14 bases between. Germline CDR1 and CDR2: SGHTA and FQGNSA. The CDR3 sequence is 16 residues long. CDR3 nucleotide sequence: TGTGCCAGCAGCTTAGGAGGAGGGGCAGGACAAGAGACCCAGTACTTC. Translation: CASSLGGGAGQETQYF.

This sequence joins TRBV19 and TRBJ2-7; TRBD1 agrees at 7 bases. This CDR3 region has 14 residues. The germline V gene has CDR1 LNHDA and CDR2 SQIVND (reference sequence). The J segment lost 3 bases and the V segment lost 6 bases, leaving 8 bases of the junction unmatched. The CDR3 DNA follows: TGTGCCAGTAGCCCCTCACAGGGGAACTACGAGCAGTACTTC. It is translated as CASSPSQGNYEQYF.

This clone turned up a few times. This CDR3 is CASSYEVGSEQYF. For the CDR3, the DNA is TGTGCCAGCAGTTACGAGGTAGGGTCCGAGCAGTACTTC. This sequence joins TRBV6-5 and TRBJ2-7; D gene uncertain. Trimming removed 2 bases at V and 6 bases at J, with 11 bases between. This CDR3 has 13 residues. Germline CDR1 and CDR2: MNHEY and SVGAGI.

Many counts were recorded for this clone. This chain joins TRBV6-4 and TRBJ1-2, with 9 bases lining up with TRBD1. Unmatched junction bases numbered 7, after V lost 2 bases and J lost 6 bases. The CDR3 is 15 residues long. Looked up from germline, CDR1 is MRHNA and CDR2 is SNTAGT. This chain's CDR3 is CASSDTGQGMDGYTF. The CDR3 coding sequence is TGTGCCAGCAGTGACACCGGACAGGGGATGGATGGCTACACCTTC.